A selection of T cell receptor beta chains follows, all from one sample in a study of T cell changes during pregnancy in multiple sclerosis. Using immunoSEQ multiplex PCR, the repertoire was profiled, and TCRdb retains in-frame clones only, with some absent. The table includes about 120,000 clones, over 85% detected once. Here the sequenced sample was peripheral blood, taken before pregnancy. The receptors were sampled from a female donor with multiple sclerosis, enrolled in a pregnancy study. CDR3s include the opening cysteine and the closing phenylalanine or tryptophan. Each record gives: clone size, J gene, V gene, D gene, CDR3 protein, CDR3 DNA. D genes are given only for firm matches. Size is omitted from some rows. Given values are once, few, many or a class for expanded clones.

- | TRBJ2-3 | TRBV18 | - | CASSPGLISTDTQYF | TGTGCCAGCTCACCAGGACTGATTAGCACAGATACGCAGTATTTT
- | TRBJ1-4 | TRBV18 | TRBD1 | CASSPTGTANEKLFF | TGTGCCAGCTCACCGACGGGGACAGCTAATGAAAAACTGTTTTTT
once | TRBJ1-1 | TRBV6-1 | - | CASSALQVNTEAFF | TGTGCCAGCAGTGCCCTACAGGTGAACACTGAAGCTTTCTTT
- | TRBJ1-2 | TRBV5-4 | - | CASSLRDWNGYTF | TGTGCCAGCAGCCTCAGGGATTGGAATGGCTACACCTTC
few | TRBJ1-2 | TRBV2 | TRBD1 | CASTRTGPSYGYTF | TGTGCCAGCACCAGGACAGGGCCCTCCTATGGCTACACCTTC
once | TRBJ1-1 | TRBV7-3 | TRBD1 | CASSLSQGAFTEAFF | TGTGCCAGCAGCTTAAGCCAGGGGGCATTCACTGAAGCTTTCTTT
- | TRBJ1-1 | TRBV19 | TRBD1 | CASSPTGERTEAFF | TGTGCCAGTAGCCCGACAGGGGAACGGACTGAAGCTTTCTTT
few | TRBJ1-1 | TRBV5-1 | - | CASSLAVGGTEAFF | TGCGCCAGCAGCTTGGCGGTAGGGGGCACTGAAGCTTTCTTT
- | TRBJ1-1 | TRBV28 | TRBD1 | CASDRGLNTEAFF | TGTGCCAGCGACAGGGGACTGAACACTGAAGCTTTCTTT
- | TRBJ1-6 | TRBV18 | TRBD1 | CASSPTGARNSPLHF | TGTGCCAGCTCACCGACAGGGGCTAGGAATTCACCCCTCCACTTT
- | TRBJ1-2 | TRBV6-5 | - | CASSYSRAGWNGYTF | TGTGCCAGCAGTTACTCGAGAGCAGGGTGGAATGGCTACACCTTC
- | TRBJ1-1 | TRBV5-1 | - | CASSLNINTEAFF | TGCGCCAGCAGCTTGAATATTAACACTGAAGCTTTCTTT
- | TRBJ2-7 | TRBV5-1 | TRBD2 | CASSLSRGAYEQYF | TGCGCCAGCAGCTTGTCCCGGGGGGCCTACGAGCAGTACTTC
- | TRBJ1-2 | TRBV6-5 | TRBD1 | CASSYRDRLNYGYTF | TGTGCCAGCAGTTACCGGGACAGGCTAAACTATGGCTACACCTTC
- | TRBJ1-2 | TRBV18 | TRBD1 | CASSPEIDRGAGYTF | TGTGCCAGCTCACCAGAAATCGACAGGGGTGCTGGCTACACCTTC
- | TRBJ2-1 | TRBV10-3 | TRBD2 | CAAGSSGRGTYNEQFF | TGTGCCGCTGGATCTAGCGGGAGGGGTACCTACAATGAGCAGTTCTTC
- | TRBJ2-3 | TRBV6-8 | TRBD2 | CASSYTSSGILDGTQYF | TGTGCCAGCAGTTACACCTCTAGCGGGATTCTAGATGGTACGCAGTATTTT
- | TRBJ2-3 | TRBV6-1 | TRBD2 | CAISESRLATDTQYF | TGTGCCATCAGTGAGTCCCGACTAGCCACAGATACGCAGTATTTT
- | TRBJ2-1 | TRBV7-6 | TRBD2 | CASSLVSGAGNNEQFF | TGTGCCAGCAGCTTAGTTTCGGGAGCGGGAAACAATGAGCAGTTCTTC
once | TRBJ2-1 | TRBV7-8 | TRBD2 | CASSLDSGYGPYEQFF | TGTGCCAGCAGCTTAGATAGCGGGTACGGGCCCTATGAGCAGTTCTTC
- | TRBJ2-7 | TRBV29-1 | TRBD1 | CSVRDRDHEQYF | TGCAGCGTGAGGGACAGGGACCACGAGCAGTACTTC
- | TRBJ2-2 | TRBV9 | - | CASSVGLANTGELFF | TGTGCCAGCAGCGTAGGCCTAGCGAACACCGGGGAGCTGTTTTTT
once | TRBJ2-1 | TRBV6-1 | - | CASSEGRGGSSGYNEQFF | TGTGCCAGCAGTGAAGGCAGGGGGGGGTCTAGCGGGTACAATGAGCAGTTCTTC
- | TRBJ2-3 | TRBV4-2 | - | CASSRNRGDTQYF | TGTGCCAGCAGCCGGAACCGGGGAGATACGCAGTATTTT
- | TRBJ2-1 | TRBV6-1 | TRBD2 | CASSEGSSGRTQSSYNEQFF | TGTGCCAGCAGTGAAGGGTCTAGCGGGAGGACCCAGAGCTCCTACAATGAGCAGTTCTTC
- | TRBJ2-6 | TRBV9 | - | CASSVGRGPPGANVLTF | TGTGCCAGCAGCGTAGGCAGGGGTCCGCCTGGGGCCAACGTCCTGACTTTC
- | TRBJ2-7 | TRBV30 | TRBD1 | CAWIPRTGYEQYF | TGTGCCTGGATTCCGAGGACAGGCTACGAGCAGTACTTC
few | TRBJ1-1 | TRBV5-1 | - | CASSTTGSTEAFF | TGCGCCAGCAGCACTACAGGGAGCACTGAAGCTTTCTTT
- | TRBJ1-5 | TRBV6-6 | - | CASSSDSYSNQPQHF | TGTGCCAGCAGTTCTGACAGTTATAGCAATCAGCCCCAGCATTTT
- | TRBJ1-6 | TRBV6-5 | - | CASSSIPWGPNSPLHF | TGTGCCAGCAGTTCCATACCTTGGGGCCCGAATTCACCCCTCCACTTT
- | TRBJ2-2 | TRBV7-3 | - | CASRRSGDTGELFF | TGTGCCAGCAGGCGCTCCGGGGATACCGGGGAGCTGTTTTTT
- | TRBJ2-3 | TRBV19 | TRBD1 | CASIDRGEDTQYF | TGTGCCAGTATCGACAGGGGGGAGGATACGCAGTATTTT
- | TRBJ2-1 | TRBV5-8 | TRBD2 | CASSLALADYNEQFF | TGTGCCAGCAGCTTGGCGCTAGCGGACTACAATGAGCAGTTCTTC
- | TRBJ2-3 | TRBV19 | - | CASSIDLVPDTQYF | TGTGCCAGTAGTATAGATCTCGTCCCAGATACGCAGTATTTT
- | TRBJ1-1 | TRBV10-2 | - | CASNREFNTEAFF | TGCGCCAGCAATCGGGAGTTCAACACTGAAGCTTTCTTT
- | TRBJ2-7 | TRBV5-1 | TRBD1 | CASTPTGSGEQYF | TGCGCCAGCACCCCGACAGGGAGTGGCGAGCAGTACTTC
- | TRBJ1-1 | TRBV7-3 | - | CASSRNGYTEAFF | TGTGCCAGCAGCCGCAACGGGTACACTGAAGCTTTCTTT
- | TRBJ2-7 | TRBV4-2 | - | CASSPDSSYEQYF | TGTGCCAGCAGCCCGGACAGTTCCTACGAGCAGTACTTC
- | TRBJ2-2 | TRBV7-3 | TRBD1 | CASSLMGQGSNTGELFF | TGTGCCAGCAGCTTAATGGGACAGGGATCGAACACCGGGGAGCTGTTTTTT
- | TRBJ2-3 | TRBV19 | TRBD2 | CASSLTGTSGRADTQYF | TGTGCCAGTAGCCTAACTGGGACTAGCGGGAGGGCCGATACGCAGTATTTT
- | TRBJ1-2 | TRBV30 | - | CAWRGGRGGYTF | TGTGCCTGGAGGGGAGGACGTGGCGGCTACACCTTC
- | TRBJ2-5 | TRBV5-4 | TRBD1 | CASSPGTGGVETQYF | TGTGCCAGCAGCCCGGGAACAGGGGGCGTAGAGACCCAGTACTTC
- | TRBJ1-2 | TRBV6-6 | TRBD1 | CASSYPGQGFGYTF | TGTGCCAGCAGTTACCCGGGACAGGGGTTTGGCTACACCTTC
- | TRBJ2-5 | TRBV6-5 | - | CASTDYQETQYF | TGTGCCAGCACCGACTACCAAGAGACCCAGTACTTC
- | TRBJ2-1 | TRBV11-3 | - | CASSPRWLVNEQFF | TGTGCCAGCAGCCCCCGGTGGTTGGTCAATGAGCAGTTCTTC
once | TRBJ1-2 | TRBV6-5 | - | CASSSQGKDYGYTF | TGTGCCAGCAGTTCGCAGGGAAAGGACTATGGCTACACCTTC
- | TRBJ2-7 | TRBV10-3 | TRBD2 | CAISVHGGSSGYSSYEQYF | TGTGCCATCAGTGTGCACGGAGGGTCTAGCGGATATAGCTCCTACGAGCAGTACTTC
- | TRBJ1-3 | TRBV6-6 | - | CASSYGQGIGNTIYF | TGTGCCAGCAGTTACGGCCAGGGGATAGGAAACACCATATATTTT
- | TRBJ1-1 | TRBV5-1 | - | CASSLEPQGLSNTEAFF | TGCGCCAGCAGCTTGGAACCGCAGGGGTTGAGTAACACTGAAGCTTTCTTT
once | TRBJ2-2 | TRBV11-2 | - | CASSLSGGELFF | TGTGCCAGCAGCTTATCAGGCGGGGAGCTGTTTTTT
- | TRBJ1-6 | TRBV23-1 | TRBD1 | CAMAPRDRSPSYNSPLHF | TGCGCCATGGCTCCCCGGGACAGATCACCCTCCTATAATTCACCCCTCCACTTT
- | TRBJ2-1 | TRBV27 | TRBD1 | CASSVQGVSGNEQFF | TGTGCCAGCAGTGTTCAGGGGGTCTCGGGCAATGAGCAGTTCTTC
- | TRBJ1-2 | TRBV5-6 | TRBD1 | CASSGGDRVHGYTF | TGTGCCAGCAGCGGGGGGGACAGGGTCCATGGCTACACCTTC
- | TRBJ2-3 | TRBV4-1 | TRBD2 | CASSQGEGRDTQYF | TGCGCCAGCAGCCAAGGGGAGGGGAGGGATACGCAGTATTTT
- | TRBJ2-2 | TRBV5-1 | - | CASSLEATNTGELFF | TGCGCCAGCAGCTTAGAAGCGACCAACACCGGGGAGCTGTTTTTT